These 27 T cell receptor beta chains were sequenced from one sample in a study of cytomegalovirus exposure and HLA in healthy donors. A multiplex PCR was run with 60 Vbeta primers and 13 Jbeta primers. Measured with immunoSEQ multiplex PCR; TCRdb has only the in-frame clones, and not every one. Of 180,000 or so clones in the sample, 75% to 90% are singletons; the top ten hold approximately 8.5%. The sequenced sample consisted of PBMCs. The receptors were gathered from a man aged 18 to 30 in good health and CMV-seropositive.

Points on this clone: The same CDR3 also results from other DNA sequences found in this sample. The chain carries TRBV10-3 and TRBJ1-6; 9 bases fit TRBD1. The CDR3 is 16 amino acids. V lost 6 bases to trimming and J lost 3 bases; unmatched junction nucleotides: 6. In germline, CDR1 is ENHRY, CDR2 SYGVKD. The CDR3 region is CAIRTGGAFYNSPLHF. CDR3 bases: TGTGCCATCAGAACAGGGGGCGCATTCTATAATTCACCCCTCCACTTT.

This clone came up once. This sequence joins TRBV19 and TRBJ2-2; D perhaps matches TRBD2 (6 bases). This CDR3 is built from 11 residues. V lost 7 bases, J lost 7 bases, and 7 bases lay in between. CDR1 LNHDA and CDR2 SQIVND come from the germline V gene (reference sequence). The CDR3 DNA sequence: TGTGCCAGTACGCGGGGCGGGGAGCTGTTTTTT. It is translated as CASTRGGELFF.

This chain joins TRBV18 and TRBJ1-1; possibly TRBD1 for D (5 bases). V dropped 6 bases and J dropped 0 bases, with 11 bases sitting between them. Germline-derived CDR1 and CDR2 are KGHSH and LQKENI. The length of the CDR3 is 14 residues. The CDR3 region is CASSPGGMNTEAFF. The CDR3 DNA reads TGTGCCAGCTCCCCGGGGGGGATGAACACTGAAGCTTTCTTT.

The chain links TRBV30 to TRBJ1-2; unclear D gene. The CDR3 extends over 13 amino acids. V was clipped by 0 bases and J by 4 bases, with 9 bases between them. Per the germline V gene, CDR1 is GTSNPN and CDR2 is SVGIG (reference sequence). Here the CDR3 reads CAWSVAASYGYTF. The CDR3 DNA is TGTGCCTGGAGTGTGGCGGCCTCCTATGGCTACACCTTC.

The chain links TRBV27 to TRBJ1-1; tentative D call: TRBD1 (6 bases). Trimming took 0 bases from V and 6 from J, leaving 8 bases between them. The CDR3 extends over 13 amino acids. CDR1 and CDR2 from the germline V gene are MNHEY and SMNVEV (reference sequence). The CDR3 region is CASSLSRTAEAFF. The CDR3 nucleotides read TGTGCCAGCAGTTTATCGCGGACAGCTGAAGCTTTCTTT.

The gene calls are TRBV19 and TRBJ1-2; 11 nucleotides match TRBD1. The V and J ends lost 8 bases and 3 bases, in that order; junction bases with no gene match: 8. The CDR3 is made up of 15 amino acids. Germline V gene data show CDR1 as LNHDA and CDR2 as SQIVND (reference sequence). The CDR3 protein is CASGLGQGAHYGYTF. CDR3 DNA sequence: TGTGCCAGTGGCCTCGGACAGGGGGCCCACTATGGCTACACCTTC.

The gene calls are TRBV7-6 and TRBJ1-4; the D gene is possibly TRBD1 (5 bases). Germline loops: CDR1 SGHVS, CDR2 FNYEAQ. This CDR3 spans 13 amino acids. V was shortened by 5 bases and J by 7 bases, with 11 bases between the two germline ends. CDR3 nucleotide sequence: TGTGCCAGCAGCACGCCCGGGGGTGAAAAACTGTTTTTT. Translating it yields CASSTPGGEKLFF.

The genes are TRBV6-1 and TRBJ2-1, with TRBD2 matching 14 bases. Trimming at V came to 3 bases and at J to 6 bases, leaving 1 base not matched to a gene. In germline, CDR1 is MNHNS, CDR2 SASEGT. CDR3 size: 15 residues. Written as DNA, the CDR3 is TGTGCCAGCAGTGACGGGACTAGCGGGGGCAATGAGCAGTTCTTC. It specifies CASSDGTSGGNEQFF.

V and J are TRBV7-2 and TRBJ2-5; 10 bases agree with TRBD2. The V gene end was trimmed by 1 base and the J gene end by 3 bases; junction bases not matched to a gene: 2. Looked up from germline, CDR1 is SGHTA and CDR2 is FQGNSA. This CDR3 spans 15 amino acids. CDR3 sequence reads: CASSLVLAGEETQYF. CDR3 in DNA: TGTGCCAGCAGCTTAGTTCTAGCGGGGGAAGAGACCCAGTACTTC.

This chain connects TRBV23-1 to TRBJ1-1; 8 positions agree with TRBD1. TRBV23-1 is an open reading frame, and its role is uncertain. V lost 4 bases to trimming and J lost 1 base; unmatched junction nucleotides: 11. The CDR3 totals 17 residues. CDR3 nucleotide sequence: TGCGCCAGCAGTCCGAAGGACAGGGATAGGGAGAACACTGAAGCTTTCTTT. Translation: CASSPKDRDRENTEAFF.

J is TRBJ1-1 and V is TRBV2; TRBD1 is a possible D gene (5 bases). This CDR3 has 14 amino acids. CDR1 and CDR2 (germline): SNHLY, FYNNEI. Trimming shortened V by 6 bases and J by 0 bases, and 11 bases separated the two germline ends. In nucleotides, the CDR3 is TGTGCCAGCAGCTGGGGCCTTTTGAACACTGAAGCTTTCTTT. It yields the protein CASSWGLLNTEAFF.

The chain joins TRBV7-6 to TRBJ2-1; D may be TRBD1 or TRBD2 (9 bases each). Trimming left V 5 bases short and J 7 bases short, with 21 bases between. The CDR3 is 16 residues long. Germline CDR1 reads SGHVS; CDR2 reads FNYEAQ. The DNA for the CDR3 is TGTGCCAGCAGCCCGACAGGGGGGGCGGGGGGGAATGAGCAGTTCTTC. It translates to CASSPTGGAGGNEQFF.

The chain employs TRBV5-1 and TRBJ2-3, with D maybe TRBD1 (5 bases). The CDR3 runs to 16 residues. The germline V gene encodes CDR1 SGHRS and CDR2 YFSETQ. Trimming took off 7 bases at V and 0 bases at J, with 18 bases between the two ends. CDR3 bases: TGCGCCAGCGGGGAATGGGGCTACCCCAGCACAGATACGCAGTATTTT. It codes for CASGEWGYPSTDTQYF.

The V and J genes are TRBV5-4 and TRBJ2-3; 7 bases line up with TRBD2. Per the germline V gene, CDR1 is SGHNT and CDR2 is YYREEE (reference sequence). This CDR3 comprises 16 residues. With 1 base clipped from V and 6 bases from J, the junction kept 11 bases outside the gene matches. CDR3 sequence: CASSLMERGSGDTQYF. As DNA, the CDR3 is TGTGCCAGCAGCTTGATGGAGCGGGGCTCGGGGGATACGCAGTATTTT. Full variable domain (outside the CDR3, taken from reference TRBV5-4 and TRBJ2-3): ETGVTQSPTHLIKTRGQQVTLRCSSQSGHNTVSWYQQALGQGPQFIFQYYREEENGRGNFPPRFSGLQFPNYSSELNVNALELDDSALYLCASSLMERGSGDTQYFGPGTRLTVL.

The V gene is TRBV7-7, the J gene TRBJ2-3, with 14 bases matching TRBD2. Germline CDR1 reads SSHAT; CDR2 reads FNYEAQ (reference sequence). The CDR3 has 15 amino acids. The V and J ends lost 8 bases and 6 bases, in that order; junction bases with no gene match: 7. The CDR3 sequence is CASGQGLAGADTQYF. The CDR3 DNA sequence: TGTGCCAGCGGACAGGGACTAGCGGGGGCCGATACGCAGTATTTT.

This chain links TRBV7-3 with TRBJ2-4, with a possible D match to TRBD2 (5 bases). V lost 5 bases to trimming and J lost 2 bases, with 13 bases between them. The germline V gene encodes CDR1 SGHTA and CDR2 FQGTGA. This CDR3 has 15 amino acids. DNA of the CDR3: TGTGCCAGCAGCCCCGGACTGTCTACCAAAAACATTCAGTACTTC. This sequence encodes CASSPGLSTKNIQYF. Full variable domain (remainder filled in from reference TRBV7-3 and TRBJ2-4): GAGVSQTPSNKVTEKGKYVELRCDPISGHTALYWYRQSLGQGPEFLIYFQGTGAADDSGLPNDRFFAVRPEGSVSTLKIQRTERGDSAVYLCASSPGLSTKNIQYFGAGTRLSVL.

This clone was counted between two and nine times. This rearrangement joins TRBV19 to TRBJ1-2; 8 positions match TRBD1. Losses at the gene ends were 7 bases for V and 4 bases for J; bases not matched to a gene: 5. This CDR3 spans 13 amino acids. Germline lookup yields CDR1 LNHDA and CDR2 SQIVND (reference sequence). CDR3 loop: CASKDRAGYGYTF. The CDR3 DNA is TGTGCCAGTAAGGACAGGGCTGGCTATGGCTACACCTTC. The full variable domain, completed using reference TRBV19 and TRBJ1-2, is DGGITQSPKYLFRKEGQNVTLSCEQNLNHDAMYWYRQDPGQGLRLIYYSQIVNDFQKGDIAEGYSVSREKKESFPLTVTSAQKNPTAFYLCASKDRAGYGYTFGSGTRLTVV.

This clone showed up just once. V usage is TRBV7-2 and J usage is TRBJ2-5; 9 nucleotides align to TRBD2. CDR3 length: 13 amino acids. V lost 5 bases and J lost 7; bases outside the gene matches: 5. CDR1 and CDR2 from the germline V gene are SGHTA and FQGNSA. CDR3 sequence reads: CASSRTSVGTQYF. The CDR3 DNA sequence: TGTGCCAGCAGCCGGACTAGCGTGGGGACCCAGTACTTC.

The V call is TRBV11-2, the J call TRBJ1-1, with D maybe TRBD1 (5 bases). This CDR3 spans 17 amino acids. Germline-derived CDR1 and CDR2 are SGHAT and FQNNGV. V lost 5 bases, J lost 3 bases, and 22 bases lay in between. For the CDR3, the DNA is TGTGCCAGCAGCCCGGAGGGGAGTCTTCTAAAACACACTGAAGCTTTCTTT. Translated: CASSPEGSLLKHTEAFF.

J is TRBJ1-2 and V is TRBV5-1; the D is unclear. CDR3 size: 13 residues. CDR1 and CDR2 (germline): SGHRS, YFSETQ. Trimming left V 0 bases short and J 4 bases short, with 7 bases between. CDR3 sequence reads: CASSLVTGYGYTF. The CDR3 coding sequence is TGCGCCAGCAGCTTGGTAACGGGCTATGGCTACACCTTC.

This clone appeared a few times. The V and J genes are TRBV19 and TRBJ1-2; 8 nucleotides align to TRBD1. Germline lookup yields CDR1 LNHDA and CDR2 SQIVND (reference sequence). The CDR3 loop spans 15 amino acids. V trimming: 7 bases; J trimming: 4 bases; junction bases outside the gene matches: 11. In DNA, the CDR3 is TGTGCCAGTACCCCACCGGGACAGGAGATCTATGGCTACACCTTC. Translation: CASTPPGQEIYGYTF.

The V gene is TRBV4-3, the J gene TRBJ1-5, with D possibly TRBD1 on 5 matching bases. The germline gives CDR1 LGHNA, CDR2 YSLEER. The V gene lost 2 bases and the J gene lost 9 bases, with 17 bases spanning the gap. The CDR3 extends over 15 amino acids. The CDR3 is CASSQNQGPQWPQHF. The DNA of the CDR3 is TGCGCCAGCAGCCAAAATCAGGGCCCCCAGTGGCCCCAGCATTTT.

Only one count was recorded for this clone. One end of the junction varies from germline; a read error may be responsible. The chain has TRBV7-9 and TRBJ2-1; no firm D call. CDR1 SEHNR and CDR2 FQNEAQ come from the germline V gene (reference sequence). The CDR3 extends over 12 amino acids. As DNA, the CDR3 is TGTTCCAGCAGCCTTCAGGCCAATGAGCAGTTCTTC. Its protein product is CSSSLQANEQFF.

This clone has a handful of counts. The rearrangement uses TRBV30 and TRBJ1-6; the match to TRBD1 covers 8 bases. Trimming at V came to 1 base and at J to 9 bases, leaving 14 bases not matched to a gene. This CDR3 is 17 amino acids long. From germline, CDR1 is GTSNPN and CDR2 SVGIG (reference sequence). The CDR3 DNA reads as TGTGCCTGGAGTGCACTGGGAGGACAGGGAGGGATTTCACCCCTCCACTTT. Its protein is CAWSALGGQGGISPLHF.

CDR3 residues: CASSSPGQGFEKLFF. CDR3 bases: TGTGCCAGCAGTTCCCCGGGACAGGGTTTTGAAAAACTGTTTTTT. This chain uses TRBV27 with TRBJ1-4; 9 bases line up with TRBD1. The germline V gene has CDR1 MNHEY and CDR2 SMNVEV (reference sequence). This CDR3 spans 15 amino acids. Losses at the gene ends were 4 bases for V and 7 bases for J; bases not matched to a gene: 7.

The chain has TRBV5-1 and TRBJ1-1; 9 bases are shared with TRBD1. V dropped 4 bases and J dropped 8; count of bases not matched to a gene: 9. Germline assignment: CDR1 SGHRS and CDR2 YFSETQ. The CDR3 sequence is 14 residues long. For the CDR3, the DNA is TGCGCCAGCAGCCTTAGGGACAGGGCGTCCGAAGCTTTCTTT. Amino acid sequence: CASSLRDRASEAFF. Combining the CDR3 with reference TRBV5-1 and TRBJ1-1 gives the whole variable domain KAGVTQTPRYLIKTRGQQVTLSCSPISGHRSVSWYQQTPGQGLQFLFEYFSETQRNKGNFPGRFSGRQFSNSRSEMNVSTLELGDSALYLCASSLRDRASEAFFGQGTRLTVV.

The chain joins TRBV28 to TRBJ1-5, with 11 positions matching TRBD1. Germline loops: CDR1 MDHEN, CDR2 SYDVKM. With V trimmed by 3 bases and J by 7 bases, 5 bases remained unmatched. CDR3 length equals 15 residues. The CDR3 coding sequence is TGTGCCAGCAGTTTTGGGGGACAGGGGGAACAGCCCCAGCATTTT. It translates to CASSFGGQGEQPQHF.